Listed here are 8 T cell receptor beta chains from one sample, sequenced in a study of blood T cell repertoires in COVID-19 (TCRdb year 2020). The library was prepared using the immunoSEQ multiplex PCR assay. TCRdb took this table from immuneACCESS and kept in-frame rearrangements with V and J called. Such tables lack part of the clones; where checked against another copy, unresolved V genes explain under half of the gap, and the rest is unexplained. Present in this sample are about 72,000 clones, over 75% of which were seen just once. 9.5% to 13% of the sample belongs to the ten largest clones. Sequencing was done on a sample of peripheral blood. The receptors derive from a man between 65 and 80 years old with active or convalescent COVID-19.

V is TRBV3-1 (or the pseudogene TRBV3-2) and J is TRBJ2-7; 8 bases match TRBD2. This CDR3 is built from 16 residues. The J segment lost 6 bases and the V segment lost 0 bases, leaving 10 bases of the junction unmatched. Germline V gene sequence: CDR1 LGHDT, CDR2 YNNKEL (reference sequence). The DNA of the CDR3 is TGTGCCAGCAGCCAAGATCGGTTAGCGGGAATCCGCGAGCAGTACTTC. Translated, it gives CASSQDRLAGIREQYF.

This clone has a count of ten or more. The CDR3 here is CASSEARRGDEAFF. The CDR3 nucleotides read TGTGCCAGCAGTGAAGCGAGGCGGGGGGATGAAGCTTTCTTT. The chain joins TRBV6-1 to TRBJ1-1, with D perhaps TRBD1 (5 bases). Germline lookup yields CDR1 MNHNS and CDR2 SASEGT. The V end lost 0 bases, the J end lost 7 bases, and 12 bases lay between the germline ends. This CDR3 spans 14 amino acids.

This sequence joins TRBV18 and TRBJ2-5; TRBD2 agrees at 10 bases. CDR3 length: 17 amino acids. In germline, CDR1 is KGHSH, CDR2 LQKENI. J was trimmed by 7 bases and V by 3 bases; bases with no gene match: 14. Written as DNA, the CDR3 is TGTGCCAGCTCACCGGGCACGGGGCTAGCGGGAGAGTGGACCCAGTACTTC. This gives the protein CASSPGTGLAGEWTQYF.

In DNA, the CDR3 is TGCAGTGCCATGGCGGACACTGAAGCTTTCTTT. Its translation is CSAMADTEAFF. The chain carries TRBV20-1 and TRBJ1-1, with D unresolved. Germline assignment: CDR1 DFQATT and CDR2 SNEGSKA (reference sequence). The CDR3 length is 11 residues. Trimming left V 6 bases short and J 3 bases short, with 8 bases between.

In this sample, this clone turned up once. V and J are TRBV29-1 and TRBJ1-1; no firm D call. The CDR3 is 11 residues long. Trimming removed 4 bases at V and 3 bases at J, with 6 bases between. Germline V gives CDR1 SQVTM, CDR2 ANQGSEA. The CDR3 is CSVVVDTEAFF. CDR3 in DNA: TGCAGCGTTGTGGTAGACACTGAAGCTTTCTTT.

The J gene is TRBJ1-1, the V gene TRBV6-5, with TRBD1 as a possible D gene (6 bases). This CDR3 is 13 amino acids long. Between the trimmed V and J ends, which lost 8 bases and 1 base, there was a span of 11 bases. The germline V gene encodes CDR1 MNHEY and CDR2 SVGAGI. For the CDR3, the DNA is TGTGCCAGCCGGGTAGGGGGGAACACTGAAGCTTTCTTT. Its protein product is CASRVGGNTEAFF.

The rearrangement links TRBV19 to TRBJ1-1; TRBD1 is a possible D gene (6 bases). CDR3 size: 13 residues. V lost 8 bases and J 6 bases, leaving 16 bases between the germline ends. Germline CDR1 reads LNHDA; CDR2 reads SQIVND (reference sequence). The CDR3 reads CASGGTGMPEAFF. CDR3 nucleotide sequence: TGTGCCAGTGGGGGAACAGGGATGCCTGAAGCTTTCTTT.

V gene TRBV28 combines with J gene TRBJ1-2, with TRBD1 matching over 11 bases. J lost 4 bases, V lost 2 bases, and 6 bases had no gene match. Germline V gives CDR1 MDHEN, CDR2 SYDVKM. The length of the CDR3 is 16 residues. The DNA for the CDR3 is TGTGCCAGCAGTTTAGGACAGGGGGCATTTGTCTATGGCTACACCTTC. Translated, it gives CASSLGQGAFVYGYTF.